Listed below are T cell receptor beta chains from one sample, sequenced in a study of blood T cell repertoires in COVID-19. The data were produced by immunoSEQ multiplex PCR, yet TCRdb's version contains in-frame clones alone and is incomplete. This sample carries some 300,000 clones, 85% to 90% of them seen once, and the ten largest clones take about 4.1%. The specimen sequenced was PBMCs or T cells enriched from blood (not recorded which). The receptors were gathered from a man aged 25-45 years who had recovered from COVID-19. Both conserved end residues are part of each CDR3. A D gene is named only where the DNA matches it firmly. Some rows mark clone size as missing; the rest say once, few, many or name a class of expanded clone.

d_call: TRBD2; j_call: TRBJ2-7; clone_size: NA; v_call: TRBV7-2; cdr3_length: 18; cdr3_aa: CASRNSGGASPIFIQQYF; cdr3_nt: TGTGCCAGCAGGAATAGCGGGGGGGCCTCCCCCATTTTTATCCAGCAGTACTTC
d_call: TRBD2; j_call: TRBJ2-6; clone_size: once; v_call: TRBV14; cdr3_length: 19; cdr3_aa: CASSRERSSGNSGANVLTF; cdr3_nt: TGTGCCAGCAGCCGAGAAAGATCTAGCGGGAACTCTGGGGCCAACGTCCTGACTTTC
d_call: TRBD1; j_call: TRBJ1-2; clone_size: NA; v_call: TRBV6-5; cdr3_length: 15; cdr3_aa: CASSFRDRGPRGYTF; cdr3_nt: TGTGCCAGCAGCTTCCGGGACAGGGGGCCGAGAGGCTACACCTTC
d_call: NA; j_call: TRBJ1-1; clone_size: NA; v_call: TRBV19; cdr3_length: 15; cdr3_aa: CASSIGPGLNTEAFF; cdr3_nt: TGTGCCAGTAGTATAGGTCCAGGGTTGAACACTGAAGCTTTCTTT
d_call: TRBD2; j_call: TRBJ2-3; clone_size: NA; v_call: TRBV6-6; cdr3_length: 20; cdr3_aa: CASSRPHGTRLSSGTDTQYF; cdr3_nt: TGTGCCAGCAGTCGACCTCACGGGACTAGGCTTTCGAGTGGAACAGATACGCAGTATTTT
d_call: TRBD2; j_call: TRBJ2-7; clone_size: NA; v_call: TRBV7-2; cdr3_length: 18; cdr3_aa: CASSDRGLAGVRSYEQYF; cdr3_nt: TGTGCCAGCAGCGATCGAGGACTAGCGGGAGTGAGGTCCTACGAGCAGTACTTC
d_call: NA; j_call: TRBJ1-2; clone_size: NA; v_call: TRBV25-1; cdr3_length: 16; cdr3_aa: CASSDNGYEGTYGYTF; cdr3_nt: TGTGCCAGCAGTGACAACGGCTACGAGGGTACCTATGGCTACACCTTC
d_call: TRBD1; j_call: TRBJ1-5; clone_size: once; v_call: TRBV19; cdr3_length: 15; cdr3_aa: CASSIFGTGSQPQHF; cdr3_nt: TGTGCCAGTAGTATATTTGGGACAGGGAGTCAGCCCCAGCATTTT
d_call: NA; j_call: TRBJ2-5; clone_size: NA; v_call: TRBV7-9; cdr3_length: 14; cdr3_aa: CASSLGGSQETQYF; cdr3_nt: TGTGCCAGCAGCTTAGGGGGCAGCCAAGAGACCCAGTACTTC
d_call: NA; j_call: TRBJ2-7; clone_size: once; v_call: TRBV30; cdr3_length: 15; cdr3_aa: CAWSSNRALIYEQYF; cdr3_nt: TGTGCCTGGAGTTCGAACAGGGCTTTGATCTACGAGCAGTACTTC
d_call: NA; j_call: TRBJ1-6; clone_size: NA; v_call: TRBV28; cdr3_length: 15; cdr3_aa: CASVPRRGSGSPLHF; cdr3_nt: TGTGCCAGCGTTCCCCGGAGAGGGTCGGGTTCACCCCTCCACTTT
d_call: TRBD2; j_call: TRBJ2-7; clone_size: NA; v_call: TRBV7-8; cdr3_length: 16; cdr3_aa: CASSSTVLAASYEQYF; cdr3_nt: TGTGCCAGCAGCTCAACCGTACTAGCGGCCTCCTACGAGCAGTACTTC
d_call: NA; j_call: TRBJ1-1; clone_size: few; v_call: TRBV3-1/TRBV3-2; cdr3_length: 13; cdr3_aa: CASSPPSSTEAFF; cdr3_nt: TGTGCCAGCAGCCCACCCTCTAGCACTGAAGCTTTCTTT
d_call: NA; j_call: TRBJ1-5; clone_size: NA; v_call: TRBV30; cdr3_length: 14; cdr3_aa: CAWSDRGPNQPQHF; cdr3_nt: TGTGCCTGGAGTGATAGAGGGCCCAATCAGCCCCAGCATTTT
d_call: NA; j_call: TRBJ1-2; clone_size: NA; v_call: TRBV3-1/TRBV3-2; cdr3_length: 16; cdr3_aa: CASSRGLDTANYGYTF; cdr3_nt: TGTGCCAGCAGCCGCGGCCTGGACACAGCTAACTATGGCTACACCTTC
d_call: NA; j_call: TRBJ1-3; clone_size: NA; v_call: TRBV19; cdr3_length: 15; cdr3_aa: CASSPQPGEGNTIYF; cdr3_nt: TGTGCCAGTAGTCCCCAGCCAGGGGAGGGAAACACCATATATTTT
d_call: NA; j_call: TRBJ1-6; clone_size: NA; v_call: TRBV4-2; cdr3_length: 14; cdr3_aa: CASTRDTDNSPLHF; cdr3_nt: TGTGCCAGCACCCGGGACACCGATAATTCACCCCTCCACTTT
d_call: TRBD2; j_call: TRBJ2-7; clone_size: NA; v_call: TRBV19; cdr3_length: 20; cdr3_aa: CASSIGWDRWTSGSSYEQYF; cdr3_nt: TGTGCCAGTAGTATAGGTTGGGACAGATGGACTAGCGGGAGTTCTTACGAGCAGTACTTC
d_call: TRBD1; j_call: TRBJ1-2; clone_size: NA; v_call: TRBV7-2; cdr3_length: 14; cdr3_aa: CASSLDGTAYGYTF; cdr3_nt: TGTGCCAGCAGCTTAGACGGGACAGCGTATGGCTACACCTTC
d_call: NA; j_call: TRBJ1-4; clone_size: NA; v_call: TRBV5-1; cdr3_length: 17; cdr3_aa: CASSLVAGRATNEKLFF; cdr3_nt: TGCGCCAGCAGCTTGGTGGCAGGGAGGGCAACTAATGAAAAACTGTTTTTT
d_call: TRBD1; j_call: TRBJ1-5; clone_size: NA; v_call: TRBV19; cdr3_length: 17; cdr3_aa: CASTPKGGQGLWQPQHF; cdr3_nt: TGTGCCAGTACCCCCAAAGGGGGACAGGGGTTATGGCAGCCCCAGCATTTT
d_call: TRBD2; j_call: TRBJ2-1; clone_size: NA; v_call: TRBV28; cdr3_length: 19; cdr3_aa: CASSLRTSGRSGSYNEQFF; cdr3_nt: TGTGCCAGCAGTCTACGGACTAGCGGGAGGTCGGGGTCCTACAATGAGCAGTTCTTC
d_call: TRBD1; j_call: TRBJ2-1; clone_size: NA; v_call: TRBV19; cdr3_length: 16; cdr3_aa: CASSVGQVAWYNEQFF; cdr3_nt: TGTGCCAGTAGCGTAGGACAGGTCGCCTGGTACAATGAGCAGTTCTTC
d_call: NA; j_call: TRBJ2-4; clone_size: NA; v_call: TRBV5-6; cdr3_length: 13; cdr3_aa: CASSLPSTYIQYF; cdr3_nt: TGTGCCAGCAGCTTGCCCAGTACGTACATTCAGTACTTC
d_call: TRBD1; j_call: TRBJ1-2; clone_size: NA; v_call: TRBV28; cdr3_length: 12; cdr3_aa: CASSLDRARYTF; cdr3_nt: TGTGCCAGCAGTTTGGACAGGGCACGCTACACCTTC
d_call: NA; j_call: TRBJ2-1; clone_size: NA; v_call: TRBV10-2; cdr3_length: 19; cdr3_aa: CASSGVSYETPGYNNEQFF; cdr3_nt: TGCGCCAGCAGTGGGGTCTCGTACGAGACCCCGGGGTACAACAATGAGCAGTTCTTC
d_call: TRBD1; j_call: TRBJ1-5; clone_size: NA; v_call: TRBV6-2/TRBV6-3; cdr3_length: 14; cdr3_aa: CASSPGQGGQPQHF; cdr3_nt: TGTGCCAGCAGCCCGGGACAGGGGGGACAGCCCCAGCATTTT
d_call: NA; j_call: TRBJ1-1; clone_size: NA; v_call: TRBV4-1; cdr3_length: 15; cdr3_aa: CASSQAGALGTEAFF; cdr3_nt: TGCGCCAGCAGCCAAGCAGGGGCCCTAGGCACTGAAGCTTTCTTT